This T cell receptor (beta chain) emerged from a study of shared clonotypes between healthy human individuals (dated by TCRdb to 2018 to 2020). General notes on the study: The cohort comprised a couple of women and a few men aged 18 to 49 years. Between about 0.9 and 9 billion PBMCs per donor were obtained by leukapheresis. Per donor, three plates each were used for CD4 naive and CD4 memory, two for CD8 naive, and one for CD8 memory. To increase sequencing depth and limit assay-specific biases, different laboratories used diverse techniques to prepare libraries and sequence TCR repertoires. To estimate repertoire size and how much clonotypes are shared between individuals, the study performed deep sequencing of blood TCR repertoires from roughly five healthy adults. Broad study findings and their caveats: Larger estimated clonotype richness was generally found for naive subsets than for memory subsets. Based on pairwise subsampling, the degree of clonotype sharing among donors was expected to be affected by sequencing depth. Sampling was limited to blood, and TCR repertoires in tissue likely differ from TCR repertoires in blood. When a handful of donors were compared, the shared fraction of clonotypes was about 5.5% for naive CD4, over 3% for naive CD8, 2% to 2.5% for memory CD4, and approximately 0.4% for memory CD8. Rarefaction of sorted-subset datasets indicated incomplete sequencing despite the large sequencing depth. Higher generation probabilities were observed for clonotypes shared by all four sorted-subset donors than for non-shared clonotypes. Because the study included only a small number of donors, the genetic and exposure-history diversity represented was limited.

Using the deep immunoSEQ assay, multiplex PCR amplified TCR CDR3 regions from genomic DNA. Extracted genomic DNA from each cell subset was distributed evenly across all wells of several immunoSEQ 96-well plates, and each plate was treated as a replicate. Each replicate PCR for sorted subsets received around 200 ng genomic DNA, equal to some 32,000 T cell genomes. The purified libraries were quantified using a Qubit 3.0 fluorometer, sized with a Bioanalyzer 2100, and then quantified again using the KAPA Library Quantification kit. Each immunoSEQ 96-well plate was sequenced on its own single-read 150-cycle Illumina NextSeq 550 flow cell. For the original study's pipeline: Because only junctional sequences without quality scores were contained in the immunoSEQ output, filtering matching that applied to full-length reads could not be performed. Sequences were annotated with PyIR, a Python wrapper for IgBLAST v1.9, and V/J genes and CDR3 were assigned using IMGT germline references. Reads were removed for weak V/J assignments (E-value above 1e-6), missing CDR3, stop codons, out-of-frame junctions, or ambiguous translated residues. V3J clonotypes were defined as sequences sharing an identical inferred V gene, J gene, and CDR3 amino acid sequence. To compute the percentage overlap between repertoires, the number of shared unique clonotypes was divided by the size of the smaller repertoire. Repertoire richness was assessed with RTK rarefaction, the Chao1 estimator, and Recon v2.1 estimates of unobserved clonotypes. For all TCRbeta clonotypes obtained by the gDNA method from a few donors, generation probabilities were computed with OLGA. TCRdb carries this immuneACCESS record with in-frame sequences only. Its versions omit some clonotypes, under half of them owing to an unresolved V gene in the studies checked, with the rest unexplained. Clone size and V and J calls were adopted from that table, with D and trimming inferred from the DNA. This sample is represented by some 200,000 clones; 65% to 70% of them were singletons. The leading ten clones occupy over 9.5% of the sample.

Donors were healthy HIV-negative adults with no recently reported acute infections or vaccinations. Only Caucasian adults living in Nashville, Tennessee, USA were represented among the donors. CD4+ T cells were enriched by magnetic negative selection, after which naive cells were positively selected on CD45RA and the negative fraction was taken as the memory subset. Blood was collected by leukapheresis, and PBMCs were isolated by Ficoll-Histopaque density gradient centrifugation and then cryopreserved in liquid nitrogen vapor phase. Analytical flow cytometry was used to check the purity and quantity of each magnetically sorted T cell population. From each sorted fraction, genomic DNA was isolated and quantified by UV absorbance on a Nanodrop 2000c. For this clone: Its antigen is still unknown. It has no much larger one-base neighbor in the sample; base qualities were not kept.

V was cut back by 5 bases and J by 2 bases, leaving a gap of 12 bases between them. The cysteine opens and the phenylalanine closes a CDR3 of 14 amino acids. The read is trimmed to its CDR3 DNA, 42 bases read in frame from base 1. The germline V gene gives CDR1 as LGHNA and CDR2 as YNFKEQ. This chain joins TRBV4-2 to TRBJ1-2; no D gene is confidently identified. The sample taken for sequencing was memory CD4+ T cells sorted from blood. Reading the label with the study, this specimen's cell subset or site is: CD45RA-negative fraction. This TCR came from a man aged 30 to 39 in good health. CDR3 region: CASSLVGGNYGYTF. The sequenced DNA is TGTGCCAGCAGCTTGGTCGGAGGGAACTATGGCTACACCTTC.